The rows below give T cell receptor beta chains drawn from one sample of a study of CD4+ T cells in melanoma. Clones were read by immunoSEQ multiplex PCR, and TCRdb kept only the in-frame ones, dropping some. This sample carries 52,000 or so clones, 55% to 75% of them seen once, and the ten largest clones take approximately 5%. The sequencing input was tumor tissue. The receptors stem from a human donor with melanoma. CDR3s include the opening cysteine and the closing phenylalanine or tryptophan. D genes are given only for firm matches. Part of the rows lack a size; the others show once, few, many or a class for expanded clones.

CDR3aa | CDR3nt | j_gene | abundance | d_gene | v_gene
CASSYRDRGQAFF | TGTGCCAGCAGTTACCGGGACAGGGGGCAAGCTTTCTTT | TRBJ1-1 | - | TRBD1 | TRBV6-5
CASSLGGVNSPLHF | TGTGCCAGCAGCTTAGGGGGCGTTAATTCACCCCTCCACTTT | TRBJ1-6 | - | - | TRBV13
CASSVSPPDTQYF | TGTGCCAGCAGCGTGAGTCCCCCCGATACGCAGTATTTT | TRBJ2-3 | - | - | TRBV9
CASSWNGPRTDTQYF | TGCGCCAGCAGCTGGAACGGACCCAGGACAGATACGCAGTATTTT | TRBJ2-3 | - | - | TRBV5-1
CASSLNHEQYF | TGTGCCAGCAGCTTGAATCACGAGCAGTACTTC | TRBJ2-7 | - | - | TRBV5-4
CAWTPPGFRETQYF | TGTGCCTGGACCCCCCCCGGATTCCGGGAGACCCAGTACTTC | TRBJ2-5 | - | - | TRBV30
CASSPLAFGANEQFF | TGTGCCAGCAGTCCTCTAGCGTTCGGAGCCAATGAGCAGTTCTTC | TRBJ2-1 | - | - | TRBV6-4
CASSVGGRTNQPQHF | TGTGCCAGCAGCGTAGGAGGCAGGACCAATCAGCCCCAGCATTTT | TRBJ1-5 | - | - | TRBV9
CASSQDLDEEQYF | TGCGCCAGCAGCCAAGATCTCGATGAGGAGCAGTACTTC | TRBJ2-7 | once | - | TRBV4-1
CASSVLLAADTQYF | TGTGCCAGCAGCGTATTACTAGCAGCAGATACGCAGTATTTT | TRBJ2-3 | - | - | TRBV9
CASSLDGMSTDTQYF | TGCGCCAGCAGCTTGGACGGGATGAGCACAGATACGCAGTATTTT | TRBJ2-3 | - | - | TRBV5-1
CASSEFDQGSTDTQYF | TGTGCCAGCAGCGAGTTCGATCAGGGGAGCACAGATACGCAGTATTTT | TRBJ2-3 | - | - | TRBV9
CASSIGWNTGELFF | TGTGCCAGTAGTATAGGATGGAACACCGGGGAGCTGTTTTTT | TRBJ2-2 | - | - | TRBV19
CASSIGDYNEQFF | TGTGCCAGTAGTATAGGGGACTACAATGAGCAGTTCTTC | TRBJ2-1 | - | - | TRBV19
CASSQDLTAPYGYTF | TGTGCCAGCAGCCAAGATTTGACGGCGCCCTATGGCTACACCTTC | TRBJ1-2 | few | - | TRBV14
CASSLDPFISGADYNEQFF | TGCGCCAGCAGCTTGGACCCGTTTATAAGCGGGGCCGACTACAATGAGCAGTTCTTC | TRBJ2-1 | - | TRBD2 | TRBV5-1
CASSEGDTQYF | TGTGCCAGCAGTGAGGGGGATACGCAGTATTTT | TRBJ2-3 | - | - | TRBV2
CASSHDGNYGYTF | TGTGCCAGCAGCCATGACGGAAACTATGGCTACACCTTC | TRBJ1-2 | - | - | TRBV14
CASSLGGYGYTF | TGTGCCAGCAGCTTGGGGGGCTATGGCTACACCTTC | TRBJ1-2 | - | - | TRBV5-4
CASSPQVGQTNTEAFF | TGTGCCAGCAGCCCCCAGGTTGGACAAACGAACACTGAAGCTTTCTTT | TRBJ1-1 | medium-sized | - | TRBV7-2
CASSPHRVYEQYF | TGTGCCAGCAGTCCTCATAGGGTCTACGAGCAGTACTTC | TRBJ2-7 | - | - | TRBV6-1
CSVAVSRVGTNEKLFF | TGCAGCGTTGCCGTATCCAGGGTCGGCACTAATGAAAAACTGTTTTTT | TRBJ1-4 | - | - | TRBV29-1